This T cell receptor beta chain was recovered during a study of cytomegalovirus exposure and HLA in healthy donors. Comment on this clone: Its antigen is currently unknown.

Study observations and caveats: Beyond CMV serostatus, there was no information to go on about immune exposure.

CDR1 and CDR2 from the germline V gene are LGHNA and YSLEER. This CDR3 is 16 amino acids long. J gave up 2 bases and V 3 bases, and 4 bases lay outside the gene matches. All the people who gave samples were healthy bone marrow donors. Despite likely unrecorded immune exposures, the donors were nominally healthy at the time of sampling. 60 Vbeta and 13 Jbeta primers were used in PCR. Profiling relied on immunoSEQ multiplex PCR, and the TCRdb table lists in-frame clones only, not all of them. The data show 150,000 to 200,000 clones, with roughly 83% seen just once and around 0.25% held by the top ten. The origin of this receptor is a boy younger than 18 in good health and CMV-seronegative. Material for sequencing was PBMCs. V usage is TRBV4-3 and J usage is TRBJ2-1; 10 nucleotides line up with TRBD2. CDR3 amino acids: CASSHLSGGAYNEQFF. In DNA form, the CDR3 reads TGCGCCAGCAGCCACCTGAGCGGGGGGGCCTACAATGAGCAGTTCTTC.